The 4 T cell receptor beta chains below were found in one sample sequenced in a study of cytotoxic CD8 clonotypes in ibrutinib-treated CLL. The table came from immunoSEQ multiplex PCR; TCRdb's copy has only in-frame clones and leaves some out. Of 300,000 to 400,000 clones in the sample, roughly 70% were seen once. The sequenced sample was PBMCs, obtained after 36 months of ibrutinib treatment. The receptors originated from a human donor with chronic lymphocytic leukemia.

The chain links TRBV29-1 to TRBJ2-4; 8 bases are a match to TRBD1. The CDR3 has 14 residues. The trim removed 6 bases at V and 8 bases at J, leaving 12 bases unmatched. CDR1 and CDR2 (germline): SQVTM, ANQGSEA. This chain's CDR3 is CSVSDRVVEDIQYF. CDR3 DNA sequence: TGCAGCGTCTCGGACAGGGTAGTAGAGGACATTCAGTACTTC.

The rearrangement uses TRBV11-2 and TRBJ2-5; tentatively, D is TRBD2 (6 bases). The CDR3 covers 14 residues. V shed 0 bases and J shed 7 bases, with 12 bases lying between them. Germline CDR1 is SGHAT and CDR2 is FQNNGV. The CDR3 region is CASSLERDLGTQYF. The CDR3 DNA follows: TGTGCCAGCAGCTTAGAGAGGGACTTGGGGACCCAGTACTTC.

The V gene is TRBV29-1, the J gene TRBJ2-3; no clear D. V lost 6 bases to trimming and J lost 0 bases, with 7 bases between them. The V gene's germline CDR1 is SQVTM and CDR2 ANQGSEA. The CDR3 runs to 12 residues. The CDR3 reads CSVTTSTDTQYF. The CDR3 nucleotides read TGCAGCGTCACAACTAGCACAGATACGCAGTATTTT.

The genes are TRBV7-7 and TRBJ2-3; 9 bases are shared with TRBD1. The CDR3 has 14 residues. CDR1 and CDR2 (germline): SSHAT, FNYEAQ (reference sequence). V dropped 4 bases and J dropped 6; count of bases not matched to a gene: 5. The DNA of the CDR3 is TGTGCCAGCAGCTCGGGACAGGGTCAGGATACGCAGTATTTT. The encoded protein is CASSSGQGQDTQYF.